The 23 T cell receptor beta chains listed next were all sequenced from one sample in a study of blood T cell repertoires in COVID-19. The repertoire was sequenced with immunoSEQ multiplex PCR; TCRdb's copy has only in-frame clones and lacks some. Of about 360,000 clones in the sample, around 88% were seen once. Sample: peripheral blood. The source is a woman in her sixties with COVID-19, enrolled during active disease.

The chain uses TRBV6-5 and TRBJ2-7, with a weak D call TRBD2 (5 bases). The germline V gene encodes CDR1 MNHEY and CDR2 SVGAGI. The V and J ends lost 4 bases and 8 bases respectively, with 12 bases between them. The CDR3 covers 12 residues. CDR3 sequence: CASSLLDGKQYF. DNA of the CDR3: TGTGCCAGCAGTTTATTGGACGGGAAGCAGTACTTC.

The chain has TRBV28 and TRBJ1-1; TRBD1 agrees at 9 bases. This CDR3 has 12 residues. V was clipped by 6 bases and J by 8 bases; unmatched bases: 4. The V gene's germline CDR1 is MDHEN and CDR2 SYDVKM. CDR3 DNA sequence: TGTGCCAGCAGGGGACAGGGTGCCGAAGCTTTCTTT. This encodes CASRGQGAEAFF.

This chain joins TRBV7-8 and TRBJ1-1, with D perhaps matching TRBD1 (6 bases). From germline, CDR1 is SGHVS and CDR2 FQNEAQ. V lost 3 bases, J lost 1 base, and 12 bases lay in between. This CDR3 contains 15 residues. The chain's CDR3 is CASSLTGNGNTEAFF. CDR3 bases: TGTGCCAGCAGCTTGACAGGTAACGGGAACACTGAAGCTTTCTTT.

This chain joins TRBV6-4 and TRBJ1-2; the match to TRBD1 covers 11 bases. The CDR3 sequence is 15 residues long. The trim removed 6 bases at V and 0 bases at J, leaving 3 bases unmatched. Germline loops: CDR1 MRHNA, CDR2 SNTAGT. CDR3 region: CASRLGQGANYGYTF. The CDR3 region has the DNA TGTGCCAGCAGGCTGGGACAGGGGGCTAACTATGGCTACACCTTC.

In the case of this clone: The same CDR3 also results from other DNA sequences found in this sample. CDR3 in amino acids: CASSPDRGNTEAFF. As DNA, the CDR3 is TGTGCCAGCTCACCCGACAGGGGGAACACTGAAGCTTTCTTT. This sequence joins TRBV18 and TRBJ1-1; 8 nucleotides line up with TRBD1. CDR1 KGHSH and CDR2 LQKENI come from the germline V gene. Losses at the gene ends were 3 bases for V and 1 base for J; bases not matched to a gene: 1. CDR3 size: 14 residues.

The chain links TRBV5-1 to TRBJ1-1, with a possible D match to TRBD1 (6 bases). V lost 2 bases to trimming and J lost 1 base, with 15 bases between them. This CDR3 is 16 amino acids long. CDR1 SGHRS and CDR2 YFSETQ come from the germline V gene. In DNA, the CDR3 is TGCGCCAGCAGCTTCCTTGGGGGCGCACCGAACACTGAAGCTTTCTTT. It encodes CASSFLGGAPNTEAFF.

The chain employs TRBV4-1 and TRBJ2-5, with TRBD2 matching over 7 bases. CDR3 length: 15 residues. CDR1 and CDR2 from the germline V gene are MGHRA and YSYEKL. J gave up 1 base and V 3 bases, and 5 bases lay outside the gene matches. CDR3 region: CASSQGGDPQETQYF. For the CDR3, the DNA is TGCGCCAGCAGCCAGGGGGGGGATCCCCAAGAGACCCAGTACTTC.

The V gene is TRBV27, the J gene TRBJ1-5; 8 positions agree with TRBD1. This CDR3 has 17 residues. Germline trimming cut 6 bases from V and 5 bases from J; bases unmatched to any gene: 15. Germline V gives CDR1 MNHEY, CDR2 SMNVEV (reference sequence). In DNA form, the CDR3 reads TGTGCCAGCAGCCCCGGGACAGGCCGGGGCTTGCATCAGCCCCAGCATTTT. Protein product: CASSPGTGRGLHQPQHF.

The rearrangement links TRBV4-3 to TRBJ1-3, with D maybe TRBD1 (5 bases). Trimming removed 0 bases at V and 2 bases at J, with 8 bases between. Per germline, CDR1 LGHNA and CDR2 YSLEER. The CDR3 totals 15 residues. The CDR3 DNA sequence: TGCGCCAGCAGCCAAGATGGGGGGGCTGGAAACACCATATATTTT. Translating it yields CASSQDGGAGNTIYF.

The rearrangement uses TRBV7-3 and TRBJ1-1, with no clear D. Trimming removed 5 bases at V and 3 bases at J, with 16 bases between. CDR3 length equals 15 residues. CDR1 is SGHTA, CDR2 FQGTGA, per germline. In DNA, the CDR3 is TGTGCCAGCAGCCCATCGGGTGGGGAGTACACTGAAGCTTTCTTT. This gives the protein CASSPSGGEYTEAFF.

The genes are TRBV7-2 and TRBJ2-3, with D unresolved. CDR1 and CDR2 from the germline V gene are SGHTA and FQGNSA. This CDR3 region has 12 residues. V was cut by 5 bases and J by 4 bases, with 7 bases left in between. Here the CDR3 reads CASSLRADTQYF. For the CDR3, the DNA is TGTGCCAGCAGCCTCCGCGCAGATACGCAGTATTTT. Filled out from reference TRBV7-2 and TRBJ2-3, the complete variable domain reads GAGVSQSPSNKVTEKGKDVELRCDPISGHTALYWYRQSLGQGLEFLIYFQGNSAPDKSGLPSDRFSAERTGGSVSTLTIQRTQQEDSAVYLCASSLRADTQYFGPGTRLTVL.

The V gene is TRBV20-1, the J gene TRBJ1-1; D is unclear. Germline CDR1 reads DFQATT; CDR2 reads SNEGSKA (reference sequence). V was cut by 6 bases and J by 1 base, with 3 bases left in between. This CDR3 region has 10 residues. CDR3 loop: CSAKNTEAFF. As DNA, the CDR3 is TGCAGTGCCAAGAACACTGAAGCTTTCTTT.

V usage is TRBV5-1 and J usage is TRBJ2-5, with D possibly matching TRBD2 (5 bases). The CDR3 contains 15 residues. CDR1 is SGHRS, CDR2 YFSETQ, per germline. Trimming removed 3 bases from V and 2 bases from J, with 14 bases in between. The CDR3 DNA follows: TGCGCCAGCAGCTCGCCGGGGAGTCGGCAAGAGACCCAGTACTTC. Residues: CASSSPGSRQETQYF.

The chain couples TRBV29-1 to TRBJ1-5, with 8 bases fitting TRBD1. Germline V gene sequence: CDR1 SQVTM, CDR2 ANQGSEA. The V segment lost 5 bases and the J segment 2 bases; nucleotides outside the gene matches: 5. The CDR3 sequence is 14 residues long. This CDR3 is CSVRTTGGNQPQHF. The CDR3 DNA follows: TGCAGCGTTCGGACGACAGGGGGCAATCAGCCCCAGCATTTT.

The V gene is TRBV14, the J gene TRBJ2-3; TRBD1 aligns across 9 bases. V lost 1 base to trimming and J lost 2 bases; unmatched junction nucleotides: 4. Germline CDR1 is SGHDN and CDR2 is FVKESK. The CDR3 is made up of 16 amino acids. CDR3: CASSQAGDRDTDTQYF. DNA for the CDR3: TGTGCCAGCAGCCAAGCGGGGGACAGGGACACAGATACGCAGTATTTT.

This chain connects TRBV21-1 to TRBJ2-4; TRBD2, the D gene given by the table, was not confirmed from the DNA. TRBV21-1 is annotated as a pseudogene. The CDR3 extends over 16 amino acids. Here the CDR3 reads CASSPQMEIAGAIQYF. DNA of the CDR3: TGTGCCAGCAGCCCCCAAATGGAAATAGCGGGGGCCATTCAGTACTTC.

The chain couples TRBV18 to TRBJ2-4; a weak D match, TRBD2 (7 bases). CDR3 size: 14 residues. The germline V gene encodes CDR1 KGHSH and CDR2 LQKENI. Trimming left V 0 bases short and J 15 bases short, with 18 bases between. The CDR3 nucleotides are TGTGCCAGCTCACCACCCGGCGGGGGACACCCGTGGTACTTC. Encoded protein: CASSPPGGGHPWYF.

The CDR3 coding sequence is TGTGCCAGCAGCTCCTGGTTAGCGGGGGACAGCTACGAGCAGTACTTC. Translating it yields CASSSWLAGDSYEQYF. V and J are TRBV11-2 and TRBJ2-7; 9 bases fit TRBD2. The CDR3 is 16 residues long. Unmatched junction bases numbered 10, after V lost 4 bases and J lost 3 bases. Germline V CDR1 and CDR2: SGHAT, FQNNGV.

CDR3 nucleotide sequence: TGCGCCAGCAGCGGCGGGGTGGGCGGAGAGACCCAGTACTTC. This codes for CASSGGVGGETQYF. The chain joins TRBV5-1 to TRBJ2-5, with a weak D call TRBD2 (6 bases). The ends were cut back, 4 bases at V and 4 bases at J, with 14 bases in the middle. The CDR3 totals 14 residues. Germline V lookup: CDR1 SGHRS, CDR2 YFSETQ.

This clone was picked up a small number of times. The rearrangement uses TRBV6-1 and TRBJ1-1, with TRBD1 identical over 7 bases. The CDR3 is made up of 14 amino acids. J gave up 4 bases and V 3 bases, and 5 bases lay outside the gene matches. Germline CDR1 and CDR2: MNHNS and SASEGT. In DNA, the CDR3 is TGTGCCAGCAGTGACGACAGGGTTACCACTGAAGCTTTCTTT. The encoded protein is CASSDDRVTTEAFF.

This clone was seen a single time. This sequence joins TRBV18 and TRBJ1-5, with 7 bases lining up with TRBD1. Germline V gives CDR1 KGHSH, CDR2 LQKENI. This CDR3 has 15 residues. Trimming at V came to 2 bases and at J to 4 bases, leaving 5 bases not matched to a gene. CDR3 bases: TGTGCCAGCTCACCAACAGGGGTGGATAATCAGCCCCAGCATTTT. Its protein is CASSPTGVDNQPQHF.

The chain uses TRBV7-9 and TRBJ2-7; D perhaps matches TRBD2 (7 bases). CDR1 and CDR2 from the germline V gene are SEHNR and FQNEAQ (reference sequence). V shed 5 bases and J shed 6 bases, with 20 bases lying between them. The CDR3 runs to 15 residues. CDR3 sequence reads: CASSPAAGAAPEQYF. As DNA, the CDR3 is TGTGCCAGCAGCCCCGCGGCGGGGGCGGCCCCCGAGCAGTACTTC.

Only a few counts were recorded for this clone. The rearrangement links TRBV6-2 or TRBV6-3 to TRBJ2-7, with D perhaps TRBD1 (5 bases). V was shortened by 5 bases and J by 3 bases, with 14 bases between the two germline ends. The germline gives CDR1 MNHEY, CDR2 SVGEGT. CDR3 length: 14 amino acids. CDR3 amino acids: CASSRMTAGYEQYF. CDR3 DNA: TGTGCCAGCAGTCGGATGACAGCAGGCTACGAGCAGTACTTC.